This T cell receptor beta chain was identified in a study of blood T cell repertoires in COVID-19. About the research overall: The United States, Italy and Spain provided the acute and convalescent COVID-19 samples.

As originally analysed: From reference gene primer amplification, estimates of nucleated cell counts were derived. TCRdb's table, derived via immunoSEQ multiplex PCR, lists solely in-frame clones and lacks some. V and J calls plus clone size are reproduced from that table; the DNA served to infer D and trimming. The sample lists 250,000 to 300,000 clones, less than 90% occurring once. This clonotype was sampled from a man in his 60s who had recovered from COVID-19. Sequencing used peripheral blood.

The CDR3, as DNA: TGTGCCAGCAGCCGTCCTGGAGCAGCGGGAGTCGAGCAGTACTTC. Residues: CASSRPGAAGVEQYF. The rearrangement uses TRBV3-1 (or the pseudogene TRBV3-2) and TRBJ2-7; 8 bases are a match to TRBD2. V shed 4 bases, J shed 6 bases, and the junction held 11 bases outside the gene matches. Germline V CDR1 and CDR2: LGHDT, YNNKEL (reference sequence). The CDR3 sequence is 15 residues long.